Each of the 21 T cell receptor beta chains below was sequenced from the same sample in a study of blood T cell repertoires in COVID-19. The method was immunoSEQ multiplex PCR; TCRdb's version includes in-frame clones alone and lacks a portion of them. There are about 280,000 clones in the sample; around 90% occur only once, and 2.5% to 3% lies in the top ten. The sample comprised PBMCs or T cells enriched from blood (not recorded which). Receptors originate from a man aged 40-49 years who had been exposed to COVID-19.

The rearrangement links TRBV4-1 to TRBJ1-1; 7 bases are shared with TRBD1. Trimming took 2 bases from V and 4 from J; bases not matched to a gene: 4. The CDR3 runs 14 residues. Per the germline V gene, CDR1 is MGHRA and CDR2 is YSYEKL. For the CDR3, the DNA is TGCGCCAGCAGCCAACTAAACAGGGGCACTGAAGCTTTCTTT. The encoded protein is CASSQLNRGTEAFF.

This clone was observed a handful of times. The chain joins TRBV27 to TRBJ2-7, with 10 nucleotides matching TRBD2. The V and J ends lost 6 bases and 7 bases, in that order; junction bases with no gene match: 12. This CDR3 has 15 amino acids. Germline V lookup: CDR1 MNHEY, CDR2 SMNVEV (reference sequence). The CDR3 protein is CASRSLAGVLEEQYF. The CDR3 bases are TGTGCCAGCAGGAGCCTAGCGGGAGTCTTAGAAGAGCAGTACTTC.

The V call is TRBV27, the J call TRBJ2-1; TRBD1 might be the D (6 bases). The germline V gene encodes CDR1 MNHEY and CDR2 SMNVEV (reference sequence). The V gene lost 8 bases and the J gene lost 3 bases, with 17 bases spanning the gap. The CDR3 length is 15 residues. The CDR3, as DNA: TGTGCCAGCGGAATAAGGACAGTCGGCTACAATGAGCAGTTCTTC. Amino acid sequence: CASGIRTVGYNEQFF.

The chain's CDR3 is CASSESGDSNQPQHF. In DNA, the CDR3 is TGCGCCAGCAGTGAGTCCGGGGATAGCAATCAGCCCCAGCATTTT. The V call is TRBV10-1, the J call TRBJ1-5, with unresolved D. The CDR3 contains 15 residues. The V gene's germline CDR1 is WNHNN and CDR2 SYGVQD (reference sequence). The ends were cut back, 0 bases at V and 0 bases at J, with 6 bases in the middle.

This chain uses TRBV2 with TRBJ2-7; no clear D. Germline CDR1 and CDR2: SNHLY and FYNNEI. V lost 5 bases and J lost 6, with 8 bases in between. The CDR3 extends over 11 amino acids. The DNA of the CDR3 is TGTGCCAGCAGTCCCTCCCGCGAGCAGTACTTC. Its translation is CASSPSREQYF.

The chain recombines TRBV28 with TRBJ1-2; the match to TRBD1 covers 10 bases. Germline CDR1 MDHEN, CDR2 SYDVKM. The CDR3 spans 17 residues. V gave up 7 bases and J gave up 8 bases; unmatched junction bases: 19. Here the CDR3 DNA reads TGTGCCAGCACCCTACATGGTGGGACAGGGGCCAAGAGGGGCTACACCTTC. This gives the protein CASTLHGGTGAKRGYTF.

The genes are TRBV5-5 and TRBJ1-1, with 8 bases lining up with TRBD1. The CDR3 spans 15 residues. Germline lookup yields CDR1 SGHKS and CDR2 YYEKEE (reference sequence). The junction had 6 bases not matched to a gene; V was cut back by 5 bases and J by 0 bases. The chain's CDR3 is CASRWQGAVNTEAFF. DNA for the CDR3: TGTGCCAGCAGATGGCAGGGGGCAGTGAACACTGAAGCTTTCTTT.

The rearrangement links TRBV19 to TRBJ2-1; TRBD2 might be the D (6 bases). Germline lookup yields CDR1 LNHDA and CDR2 SQIVND (reference sequence). Deletions cut 4 bases from V and 6 bases from J, with 19 bases between. This CDR3 comprises 16 residues. CDR3 residues: CASSTPTSLILNEQFF. The CDR3 bases are TGTGCCAGTAGTACCCCCACTAGCCTAATTCTCAATGAGCAGTTCTTC.

The chain links TRBV19 to TRBJ2-7; D unresolved. Germline CDR1 and CDR2: LNHDA and SQIVND (reference sequence). The CDR3 contains 13 residues. Trimming took off 4 bases at V and 2 bases at J, with 9 bases between the two ends. CDR3 nucleotide sequence: TGTGCCAGTAGTACACCCCCAGCCTACGAGCAGTACTTC. This codes for CASSTPPAYEQYF.

The chain has TRBV10-3 and TRBJ1-2; 8 nucleotides align to TRBD1. CDR1 is ENHRY and CDR2 is SYGVKD in the germline V gene. This CDR3 contains 14 residues. V trimming: 5 bases; J trimming: 2 bases; junction bases outside the gene matches: 4. CDR3 in DNA: TGTGCCATCAGTTCAGGGGGCGCGAACTATGGCTACACCTTC. Translation: CAISSGGANYGYTF.

V and J are TRBV3-1 (or the pseudogene TRBV3-2) and TRBJ1-3; D not certain. The CDR3 has 14 amino acids. The germline V and J ends were trimmed by 0 bases and 3 bases, with 6 bases remaining between them. Per germline, CDR1 LGHDT and CDR2 YNNKEL (reference sequence). The CDR3 region is CASSQERIGNTIYF. The CDR3 nucleotides read TGTGCCAGCAGCCAAGAGCGGATTGGAAACACCATATATTTT.

The chain links TRBV19 to TRBJ1-2, with D tentatively TRBD1 (5 bases). This CDR3 has 13 residues. The germline gives CDR1 LNHDA, CDR2 SQIVND (reference sequence). V was pared by 6 bases and J by 14 bases, with 22 bases between. This CDR3 reads CASSLGAGRSDTF. Written as DNA, the CDR3 is TGTGCCAGTAGCCTAGGGGCAGGACGTTCCGATACCTTC.

This clone was seen just once. This chain joins TRBV27 and TRBJ2-1, with D maybe TRBD1 (5 bases). This CDR3 spans 14 amino acids. V dropped 3 bases and J dropped 5 bases, with 11 bases sitting between them. The germline V gene has CDR1 MNHEY and CDR2 SMNVEV (reference sequence). The CDR3 reads CASSLRTPNNEQFF. The CDR3 DNA reads TGTGCCAGCAGTTTGAGGACACCAAACAATGAGCAGTTCTTC.

The rearrangement joins TRBV9 to TRBJ1-1; TRBD1 matches 7 bases. Germline CDR1 is SGDLS and CDR2 is YYNGEE. This CDR3 is built from 13 residues. Trimming removed 3 bases from V and 1 base from J; junction bases left unmatched: 0. The CDR3 loop is CASSAGGNTEAFF. The CDR3, as DNA: TGTGCCAGCAGCGCAGGGGGGAACACTGAAGCTTTCTTT.

V usage is TRBV28 and J usage is TRBJ2-6; D possibly corresponds to TRBD1 (7 bases). V was cut by 5 bases and J by 3 bases, with 32 bases left in between. The CDR3 contains 22 residues. The germline V gene encodes CDR1 MDHEN and CDR2 SYDVKM. CDR3 protein: CASSPWLGGLTGLSRGANVLTF. The CDR3 coding sequence is TGTGCCAGCAGTCCCTGGCTGGGGGGACTGACAGGGTTATCTCGTGGGGCCAACGTCCTGACTTTC.

This clone was recorded a few times. The chain has TRBV12-5 and TRBJ1-3; D is uncertain. CDR3 length equals 16 residues. CDR1 LGHNT and CDR2 FRNRAP come from the germline V gene. Trimming took 3 bases from V and 3 from J, leaving 15 bases between them. The CDR3 DNA is TGTGCTAGTGGTTTTCACAGATATATTGATGGAAACACCATATATTTT. This gives the protein CASGFHRYIDGNTIYF. The entire variable domain, with the rest obtained from reference TRBV12-5 and TRBJ1-3, is as follows: DARVTQTPRHKVTEMGQEVTMRCQPILGHNTVFWYRQTMMQGLELLAYFRNRAPLDDSGMPKDRFSAEMPDATLATLKIQPSEPRDSAVYFCASGFHRYIDGNTIYFGEGSWLTVV.

The chain couples TRBV9 to TRBJ1-5, with a tentative D call TRBD1 (6 bases). The CDR3 totals 14 residues. The germline V and J ends were trimmed by 0 bases and 4 bases, with 8 bases remaining between them. In germline, CDR1 is SGDLS, CDR2 YYNGEE. CDR3 DNA sequence: TGTGCCAGCAGCGTAGCAGGGGCAAATCAGCCCCAGCATTTT. Translation gives CASSVAGANQPQHF. Using reference TRBV9 and TRBJ1-5 for the parts outside the CDR3, the full variable domain is DSGVTQTPKHLITATGQRVTLRCSPRSGDLSVYWYQQSLDQGLQFLIQYYNGEERAKGNILERFSAQQFPDLHSELNLSSLELGDSALYFCASSVAGANQPQHFGDGTRLSIL.

This clone was observed a single time. The CDR3 region has the DNA TGTGCCAGCTCACCCGCTTCCTCGGGAGTCGGGGAGCTGTTTTTT. This gives the protein CASSPASSGVGELFF. This rearrangement joins TRBV18 to TRBJ2-2, with D perhaps TRBD2 (6 bases). The V end lost 3 bases, the J end lost 7 bases, and 15 bases lay between the germline ends. Looked up from germline, CDR1 is KGHSH and CDR2 is LQKENI. The CDR3 has 15 residues. Based on the CDR3 plus reference TRBV18 and TRBJ2-2, the full variable domain is NAGVMQNPRHLVRRRGQEARLRCSPMKGHSHVYWYRQLPEEGLKFMVYLQKENIIDESGMPKERFSAEFPKEGPSILRIQQVVRGDSAAYFCASSPASSGVGELFFGEGSRLTVL.

The chain joins TRBV13 to TRBJ1-1, with D perhaps TRBD1 (5 bases). CDR3 size: 15 residues. Germline lookup yields CDR1 PRHDT and CDR2 FYEKMQ (reference sequence). Trimming removed 5 bases at V and 0 bases at J, with 13 bases between. CDR3 bases: TGTGCCAGCAGCCGTGGGGCGGCGGTGAACACTGAAGCTTTCTTT. Protein sequence: CASSRGAAVNTEAFF.

The gene calls are TRBV27 and TRBJ1-2; 11 bases are a match to TRBD1. V lost 5 bases, J lost 6 bases, and 23 bases stayed unmatched. Germline CDR1 and CDR2: MNHEY and SMNVEV (reference sequence). The CDR3 length is 20 residues. The CDR3 bases are TGTGCCAGCAGTCCGACGGACAGGGGGCGCGAGGGTTCCTCTGAGGATGGCTACACCTTC. It codes for CASSPTDRGREGSSEDGYTF.

J is TRBJ1-1 and V is TRBV28, with TRBD1 matching over 10 bases. CDR1 and CDR2 (germline): MDHEN, SYDVKM. The junction had 1 base not matched to a gene; V was cut back by 8 bases and J by 10 bases. This CDR3 has 10 amino acids. The CDR3 here is CASGDRGAFF. CDR3 sequence (DNA): TGTGCCAGCGGGGACAGGGGAGCTTTCTTT.